The clone carrying this TCR beta chain turned up a few times. The sample is drawn from a study of human T cells and chemical hapten exposure. TCRdb used MiXCR to reprocess the 5' RACE reads, holding one entry per CDR3 protein. The repertoire holds roughly 82,000 distinct CDR3 sequences, with roughly 15% as singletons. Unfractionated whole blood yielded total RNA. The germline V and J ends were trimmed by 4 bases and 4 bases, with 13 bases remaining between them. This CDR3 is built from 14 residues. The germline CDR1 and CDR2 sequences are MDHEN and SYDVKM. This TCR came from a female donor in good health. The chain carries TRBV28 and TRBJ1-1; tentative D call: TRBD1 (5 bases). CDR3 DNA sequence: TGTGCCAGCAGTTCCAGGTCCGGGGGCACTGAAGCTTTCTTT. Residues: CASSSRSGGTEAFF.